This entry lists 8 T cell receptor beta chains sequenced from one sample in a study of beta chain features in type 1 diabetes listed by TCRdb under 2018. These receptors have no known antigen. General conclusions and limits of the study: Type 1 diabetes patients showed a moderate but significant shortening of TCRB CDR3 length in all four CD4+ subsets.

Libraries were prepared through the immunoSEQ multiplex PCR assay. The entire isolated RNA was reverse transcribed using the High Capacity cDNA Reverse Transcription Kit, and thus expressed TCRB transcripts were sequenced. The clones in this table, taken by TCRdb from immuneACCESS, are in-frame only. Not every clone is retained; where verified, under half of the shortfall comes from an unresolved V gene, and the cause of the rest is unknown. The table for this sample lists 300,000 to 450,000 clones; 9.6% of them were counted only once. About 0.64% of the sample comes from the top ten. The sequenced sample consisted of central memory CD4+ T cells from blood. The receptors derive from a young man with type 1 diabetes.

V is TRBV5-1 and J is TRBJ2-5; 9 bases are a match to TRBD2. Germline CDR1 reads SGHRS; CDR2 reads YFSETQ. V dropped 4 bases and J dropped 3; count of bases not matched to a gene: 7. The CDR3 has 15 residues. The CDR3 reads CASSATTSGKETQYF. Written as DNA, the CDR3 is TGCGCCAGCAGCGCCACGACTAGCGGAAAAGAGACCCAGTACTTC.

The chain is built from TRBV6-1 and TRBJ1-5; the D is unclear. The CDR3 has 13 amino acids. The germline gives CDR1 MNHNS, CDR2 SASEGT. Trimming removed 1 base at V and 5 bases at J, with 6 bases between. CDR3 coding DNA: TGTGCCAGCAGTGAAGATTGGGATCAGCCCCAGCATTTT. Its protein product is CASSEDWDQPQHF.

The rearrangement links TRBV28 to TRBJ1-2; D is unclear. V was cut by 4 bases and J by 6 bases, with 12 bases left in between. The CDR3 spans 13 residues. Germline V gene sequence: CDR1 MDHEN, CDR2 SYDVKM. The CDR3 sequence: CASSWGSSNGYTF. The CDR3 DNA follows: TGTGCCAGCAGTTGGGGTAGCTCAAATGGCTACACCTTC.

The rearrangement uses TRBV19 and TRBJ2-7, with TRBD1 matching over 10 bases. The CDR3 totals 15 residues. CDR1 is LNHDA and CDR2 is SQIVND in the germline V gene (reference sequence). The V gene end was trimmed by 5 bases and the J gene end by 0 bases; junction bases not matched to a gene: 4. The chain's CDR3 is CASSGGQGLSYEQYF. Written as DNA, the CDR3 is TGTGCCAGTAGTGGGGGACAGGGGCTCTCCTACGAGCAGTACTTC.

The V gene is TRBV7-2, the J gene TRBJ2-4, with TRBD1 as a possible D gene (5 bases). The germline CDR1 and CDR2 sequences are SGHTA and FQGNSA. The CDR3 is 14 amino acids. Deletions cut 1 base from V and 8 bases from J, with 12 bases between. CDR3 coding DNA: TGTGCCAGCAGCTTAGGTGTCAGGGTGGACATTCAGTACTTC. Its protein product is CASSLGVRVDIQYF. The full variable domain, rest sourced from reference TRBV7-2 and TRBJ2-4, is GAGVSQSPSNKVTEKGKDVELRCDPISGHTALYWYRQSLGQGLEFLIYFQGNSAPDKSGLPSDRFSAERTGGSVSTLTIQRTQQEDSAVYLCASSLGVRVDIQYFGAGTRLSVL.

V usage is TRBV27 and J usage is TRBJ1-1; 12 positions agree with TRBD1. The CDR3 sequence is 15 residues long. The germline gives CDR1 MNHEY, CDR2 SMNVEV (reference sequence). The junction had 6 bases not matched to a gene; V was cut back by 6 bases and J by 4 bases. CDR3 loop: CASSRDRGHVTEAFF. The DNA for the CDR3 is TGTGCCAGCAGCAGGGACAGGGGGCATGTCACTGAAGCTTTCTTT.

The CDR3 here is CAISAGLATGELFF. CDR3 nucleotides: TGTGCCATCAGTGCGGGACTAGCCACCGGGGAGCTGTTTTTT. The chain combines TRBV10-3 with TRBJ2-2, with 9 bases lining up with TRBD2. From germline, CDR1 is ENHRY and CDR2 SYGVKD. The CDR3 has 14 amino acids. V lost 4 bases and J lost 4; bases outside the gene matches: 1.

This clone was seen a few times. This may be a read error, as it is one base from a much larger clone. CDR3 amino acids: CASGSGWEGDTEAFF. The CDR3, as DNA: TGTGCCAGCGGCTCGGGTTGGGAGGGGGACACTGAAGCTTTCTTT. The gene calls are TRBV4-2 and TRBJ1-1; a weak D match, TRBD1 (6 bases). Trimming cost V 8 bases and J 3 bases, with 19 bases left between them. The CDR3 contains 15 residues. Germline V lookup: CDR1 LGHNA, CDR2 YNFKEQ.